Below, one T cell receptor beta chain is given with its context. Its specificity is unknown. Germline CDR1 SGHRS, CDR2 YFSETQ. J gave up 7 bases and V 4 bases, and 16 bases lay outside the gene matches. The CDR3 sequence is 17 residues long. This sample was included in a study of T cells in localized non-small cell lung cancer. Broader study findings: Longer overall survival associated with higher blood T cell density; shorter survival with higher adjacent-lung clonality. Only one tumor region was sequenced, so heterogeneity remains possible. Out of the top 100 tumor clones, a median approximately 57 were seen in adjacent lung.

The repertoire was sequenced with immunoSEQ multiplex PCR; TCRdb's copy has only in-frame clones and lacks some. This table has tens of thousands of clones, roughly 90% appearing once. The material sequenced was peripheral blood mononuclear cells, taken before any cancer treatment. The V call is TRBV5-1, the J call TRBJ2-1; 8 bases are shared with TRBD1. The receptor was derived from a male donor aged 60 or over with stage II lung adenocarcinoma. CDR3 protein: CASSLEAGDRGSNEQFF. In DNA, the CDR3 is TGCGCCAGCAGCCTGGAGGCGGGCGACAGGGGATCGAATGAGCAGTTCTTC. Variable domain in full (rest from reference TRBV5-1 and TRBJ2-1): KAGVTQTPRYLIKTRGQQVTLSCSPISGHRSVSWYQQTPGQGLQFLFEYFSETQRNKGNFPGRFSGRQFSNSRSEMNVSTLELGDSALYLCASSLEAGDRGSNEQFFGPGTRLTVL.